This record looks at one TCR beta chain sequence and its context. Its specificity is unknown. This specimen belongs to a study of cytomegalovirus exposure and HLA in healthy donors. PCR employed 60 Vbeta and 13 Jbeta primers. Some clones are missing from TCRdb's copy, which holds only in-frame ones; the method was immunoSEQ multiplex PCR. The sample has approximately 240,000 clones; 70% to 85% are singletons. Study-wide findings and caveats: When presence/absence was analysed, sequencing depth was taken to be roughly uniform across donors.

Germline-derived CDR1 and CDR2 are SGHNT and YYREEE (reference sequence). V lost 5 bases, J lost 7 bases, and 9 bases stayed unmatched. This CDR3 region has 15 residues. When sampled, the donors appeared nominally healthy, though they likely had unrecorded immune exposures. The sequence was obtained from a woman between 55 and 75 years old in good health and CMV-seropositive. What was sequenced was PBMCs. This chain uses TRBV5-4 with TRBJ2-1; 10 bases fit TRBD2. The CDR3 nucleotides read TGTGCCAGCAGACCTTCTAGCGGGAGTTGGAATGAGCAGTTCTTC. Translation: CASRPSSGSWNEQFF.